Sequencing of this T cell receptor (beta chain) was carried out in a study of PD-1 blockade in classical Hodgkin lymphoma. Findings of the study overall: Patients newly diagnosed and complete responders had comparable baseline diversity.

Of note for this clone: No antigen is known for it.

This CDR3 comprises 13 residues. With 1 base removed from V and 9 bases from J, the gap between germline ends came to 7 bases. Per the germline V gene, CDR1 is KGHSH and CDR2 is LQKENI. Data came from immunoSEQ multiplex PCR; TCRdb stores just in-frame clones and leaves some out. The data show about 62,000 clones, around 88% seen once. The patients all showed relapse after autologous stem cell transplantation, while their brentuximab vedotin exposure varied. This TCR was sampled from a human donor with classical Hodgkin lymphoma. The chain employs TRBV18 and TRBJ1-6; no reliable D call. Source: peripheral blood mononuclear cells (PBMCs), taken at baseline. CDR3 region: CASSPQAVSPLHF. CDR3 nucleotides: TGTGCCAGCTCACCACAGGCCGTTTCACCCCTCCACTTT.